Listed below are T cell receptor beta chains from one sample, sequenced in a study of cytomegalovirus exposure and HLA in healthy donors. The data were produced by immunoSEQ multiplex PCR, yet TCRdb's version contains in-frame clones alone and is incomplete. The profile shows roughly 140,000 clones, 76% of them singletons. Sequenced sample: PBMCs. These receptors were collected from a woman between 40 and 55 years old in good health and CMV-seronegative. The CDR3 runs from the conserved cysteine through the conserved F or W. Each record gives: J gene, V gene, CDR3 length, D gene, clone size, CDR3 protein, CDR3 DNA. D genes are given only for firm matches. The listing skips clone size in some rows; elsewhere it reads once, few, many or a size class.

TRBJ2-1 TRBV7-3 20 TRBD2 once CASSPRVGLAGGPSYNEQFF TGTGCCAGCAGCCCCCGGGTCGGACTAGCGGGGGGGCCGTCCTACAATGAGCAGTTCTTC
TRBJ2-5 TRBV7-2 13 TRBD2 NA CASSDSGRETQYF TGTGCCAGCAGCGATAGCGGGAGGGAGACCCAGTACTTC
TRBJ2-7 TRBV6-1 14 NA NA CASSEGTVNYEQYF TGTGCCAGCAGTGAAGGGACAGTGAACTACGAGCAGTACTTC
TRBJ1-1 TRBV5-4 16 NA NA CASSLGPEGLHTEAFF TGTGCCAGCAGCTTGGGACCCGAGGGTCTTCACACTGAAGCTTTCTTT
TRBJ2-7 TRBV11-3 15 NA NA CASSLDKQPLYEQYF TGTGCCAGCAGCTTAGATAAACAGCCGCTCTACGAGCAGTACTTC
TRBJ1-2 TRBV29-1 11 NA few CSVGSGDGYTF TGCAGCGTTGGATCGGGGGATGGCTACACCTTC
TRBJ1-4 TRBV5-6 13 NA few CASRRQLNEKLFF TGTGCCAGCAGAAGACAGCTTAATGAAAAACTGTTTTTT
TRBJ2-7 TRBV11-2 14 NA NA CASSLWGVRYEQYF TGTGCCAGCAGCTTATGGGGGGTCCGCTACGAGCAGTACTTC
TRBJ1-3 TRBV4-1 18 NA NA CASSQDGTPFSSGNTIYF TGCGCCAGCAGCCAAGATGGGACACCTTTTAGCTCTGGAAACACCATATATTTT
TRBJ2-1 TRBV2 14 TRBD1 NA CASTRTGGDNEQFF TGTGCCAGTACTCGTACAGGGGGAGACAATGAGCAGTTCTTC
TRBJ1-5 TRBV4-1 15 NA NA CASSQAVVGNQPQHF TGTGCCAGCAGCCAAGCGGTCGTGGGCAATCAGCCCCAGCATTTT
TRBJ1-2 TRBV7-8 14 NA NA CASSLGATDYGYTF TGTGCCAGCAGCTTAGGTGCGACAGACTATGGCTACACCTTC
TRBJ1-3 TRBV15 13 NA NA CATSRDRGNTIYF TGTGCCACCAGCAGAGATCGTGGAAACACCATATATTTT
TRBJ2-1 TRBV7-9 16 TRBD2 NA CSSSLALGLAGVEQFF TGTTCCAGCAGCTTAGCTTTGGGACTAGCGGGAGTTGAGCAGTTCTTC
TRBJ2-7 TRBV7-9 18 TRBD1 NA CASSSQISRGLGTYEQYF TGTGCCAGCAGCTCCCAAATCTCGAGGGGGCTAGGGACCTACGAGCAGTACTTC
TRBJ1-1 TRBV5-1 13 NA NA CASSLGQDAEAFF TGCGCCAGCAGCTTGGGACAGGACGCTGAAGCTTTCTTT
TRBJ1-5 TRBV6-1 15 NA NA CASSEGRLSNQPQHF TGTGCCAGCAGTGAGGGCAGGCTCAGCAATCAGCCCCAGCATTTT
TRBJ2-2 TRBV7-9 17 TRBD2 once CASSLLGTSGNTGELFF TGTGCCAGCAGCTTATTGGGGACTAGCGGGAACACCGGGGAGCTGTTTTTT
TRBJ2-3 TRBV5-1 15 NA NA CASTIGGGSTDTQYF TGCGCCAGCACCATCGGAGGCGGAAGCACAGATACGCAGTATTTT
TRBJ1-2 TRBV7-9 14 NA NA CASSLVQGDYGYTF TGTGCCAGCAGCTTAGTTCAGGGTGACTATGGCTACACCTTC
TRBJ1-2 TRBV5-1 17 NA few CASSPGHEVYAEIRYTF TGCGCCAGCAGCCCTGGTCATGAGGTATACGCAGAAATTCGCTACACCTTC
TRBJ2-2 TRBV11-2 15 NA NA CATIERGRGTGELFF TGTGCCACCATAGAAAGAGGCAGGGGTACCGGGGAGCTGTTTTTT
TRBJ1-5 TRBV29-1 14 NA NA CSVRSDSRGQPQHF TGCAGCGTTAGGTCCGACAGCCGAGGTCAGCCCCAGCATTTT
TRBJ2-3 TRBV5-1 14 NA NA CASSGEAPPDTQYF TGCGCCAGCAGCGGTGAGGCCCCACCCGATACGCAGTATTTT
TRBJ2-3 TRBV19 16 TRBD2 few CASSIVAGGITDTQYF TGTGCCAGTAGTATAGTAGCGGGGGGTATCACAGATACGCAGTATTTT
TRBJ1-2 TRBV6-4 14 TRBD1 NA CASSETGIWGGYTF TGTGCCAGCAGTGAGACAGGGATTTGGGGTGGCTACACCTTC
TRBJ2-7 TRBV7-9 16 TRBD2 NA CASPPMGLAGVREQYF TGTGCCAGCCCCCCAATGGGTCTAGCGGGAGTGAGGGAGCAGTACTTC
TRBJ1-3 TRBV7-9 18 TRBD1 NA CASSLVGTGVNSGNTIYF TGTGCCAGCAGCTTAGTGGGCACAGGGGTAAACTCTGGAAACACCATATATTTT
TRBJ2-2 TRBV29-1 13 TRBD1 NA CSGGQGRAGELFF TGCAGCGGCGGACAGGGTCGTGCCGGGGAGCTGTTTTTT
TRBJ1-2 TRBV5-4 14 TRBD1 once CASSKTGGGYGYTF TGTGCCAGCAGTAAGACAGGGGGAGGCTATGGCTACACCTTC
TRBJ1-2 TRBV9 16 TRBD1 NA CASNPPTGTGGNGYPF TGTGCCAGCAACCCTCCCACCGGGACAGGGGGAAATGGCTACCCCTTC
TRBJ2-2 TRBV2 15 NA NA CASSDWGSDTGELFF TGTGCCAGCAGTGATTGGGGTAGCGACACCGGGGAGCTGTTTTTT